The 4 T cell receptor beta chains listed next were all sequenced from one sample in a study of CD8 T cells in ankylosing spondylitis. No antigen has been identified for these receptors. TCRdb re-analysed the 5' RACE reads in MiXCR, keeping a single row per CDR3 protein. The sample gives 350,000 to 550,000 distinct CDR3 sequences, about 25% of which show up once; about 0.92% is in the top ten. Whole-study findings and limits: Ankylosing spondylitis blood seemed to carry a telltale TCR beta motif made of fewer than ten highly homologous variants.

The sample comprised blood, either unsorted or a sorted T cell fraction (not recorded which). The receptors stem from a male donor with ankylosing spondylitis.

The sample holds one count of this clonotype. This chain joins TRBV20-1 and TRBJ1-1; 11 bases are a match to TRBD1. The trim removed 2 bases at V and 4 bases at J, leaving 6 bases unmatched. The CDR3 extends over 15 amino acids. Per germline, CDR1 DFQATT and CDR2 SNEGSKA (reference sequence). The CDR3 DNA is TGCAGTGCTAGATTGCCCGGGACAGGGGGCACTGAAGCTTTCTTT. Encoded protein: CSARLPGTGGTEAFF.

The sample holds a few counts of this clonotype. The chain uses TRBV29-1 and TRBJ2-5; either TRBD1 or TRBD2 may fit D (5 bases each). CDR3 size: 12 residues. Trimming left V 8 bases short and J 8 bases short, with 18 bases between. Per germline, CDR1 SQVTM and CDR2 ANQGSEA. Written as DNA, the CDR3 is TGCAGCAGCCTACGAGGGGAAGGCACCCAGTACTTC. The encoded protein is CSSLRGEGTQYF.

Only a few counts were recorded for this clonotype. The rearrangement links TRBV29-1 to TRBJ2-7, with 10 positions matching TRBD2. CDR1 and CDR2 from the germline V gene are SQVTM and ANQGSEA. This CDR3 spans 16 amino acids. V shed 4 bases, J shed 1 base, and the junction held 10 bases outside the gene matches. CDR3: CSVVGGELAGSYEQYV. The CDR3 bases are TGCAGCGTTGTAGGTGGGGAACTAGCGGGATCCTACGAGCAGTACGTC.

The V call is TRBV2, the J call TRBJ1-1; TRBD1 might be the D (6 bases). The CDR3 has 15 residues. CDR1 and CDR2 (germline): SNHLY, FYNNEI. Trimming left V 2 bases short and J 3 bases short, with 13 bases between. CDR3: CASSERGPEDTEAFF. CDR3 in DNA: TGTGCCAGCAGTGAACGGGGGCCTGAAGACACTGAAGCTTTCTTT.